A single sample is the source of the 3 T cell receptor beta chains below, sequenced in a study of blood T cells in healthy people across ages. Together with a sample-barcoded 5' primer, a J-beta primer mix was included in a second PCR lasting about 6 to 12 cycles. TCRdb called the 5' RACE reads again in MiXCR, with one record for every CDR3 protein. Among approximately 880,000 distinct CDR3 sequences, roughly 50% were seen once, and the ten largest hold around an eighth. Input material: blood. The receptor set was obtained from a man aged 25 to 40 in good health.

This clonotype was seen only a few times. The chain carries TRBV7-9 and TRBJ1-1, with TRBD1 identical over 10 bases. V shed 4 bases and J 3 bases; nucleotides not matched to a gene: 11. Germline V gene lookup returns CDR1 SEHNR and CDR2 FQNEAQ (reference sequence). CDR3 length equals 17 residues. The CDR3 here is CASSSGQGPDAYTEAFF. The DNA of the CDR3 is TGTGCCAGCAGCTCGGGACAGGGGCCCGACGCTTACACTGAAGCTTTCTTT.

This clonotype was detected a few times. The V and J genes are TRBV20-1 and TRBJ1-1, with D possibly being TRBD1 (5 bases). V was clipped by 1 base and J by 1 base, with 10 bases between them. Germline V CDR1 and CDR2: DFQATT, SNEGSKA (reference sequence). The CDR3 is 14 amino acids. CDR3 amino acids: CSARVPGGNTEAFF. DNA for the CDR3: TGCAGTGCTAGAGTCCCGGGGGGGAACACTGAAGCTTTCTTT.

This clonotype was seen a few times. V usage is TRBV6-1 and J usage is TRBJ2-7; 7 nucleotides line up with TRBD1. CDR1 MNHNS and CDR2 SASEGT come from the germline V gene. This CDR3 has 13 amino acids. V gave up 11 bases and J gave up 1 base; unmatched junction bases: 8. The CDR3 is CAGYRDRSYEQYF. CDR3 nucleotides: TGTGCCGGCTACCGGGACAGATCCTACGAGCAGTACTTC.